This T cell receptor (beta chain) was observed in a study of early T cells in non-severe SARS-CoV-2 infection. Study context: Unpaired chains resulted from sequencing bulk RNA of unsorted whole blood.

Study-level results: Comparison of clonotypes with VDJdb favored anti-spike CD8 responses while missing private and CD4 specificities.

Germline CDR1 and CDR2: DFQATT and SNEGSKA (reference sequence). This CDR3 contains 13 residues. Unmatched junction bases numbered 5, after V lost 6 bases and J lost 1 base. This clonotype was seen repeatedly, ten times or more. Its antigen is not known. Researchers tagged individual cDNA molecules with unique molecular identifiers. One entry per CDR3 protein, called by TCRdb with MiXCR from the 5' RACE reads. The sample shows under 65,000 distinct CDR3 sequences, around 12% of them seen only once. This chain links TRBV20-1 with TRBJ1-1; 7 bases map to TRBD1. Sequencing input: whole blood. The TCR originated in an adult who was a healthcare worker with PCR-confirmed SARS-CoV-2 infection or an uninfected control (not recorded which). CDR3 DNA sequence: TGCAGTGCCCTGGGACAGAAGAACACTGAAGCTTTCTTT. This translates into CSALGQKNTEAFF.